The 8 T cell receptor beta chains below all came from one sample that was sequenced in a study of OX40 agonist ivuxolimab in advanced cancers. Profiling relied on immunoSEQ multiplex PCR, and the TCRdb table lists in-frame clones only, not all of them. The data show approximately 64,000 clones, with around 89% seen just once and 0.67% held by the top ten. Sequencing used CD4+ or CD8+ T cells sorted from blood, obtained in a trial of the OX40 agonist ivuxolimab. These TCRs come from an adult with an advanced solid tumor such as melanoma, head and neck, liver or kidney cancer.

The chain recombines TRBV27 with TRBJ2-3; no firm D call. The CDR3 covers 16 residues. The germline gives CDR1 MNHEY, CDR2 SMNVEV (reference sequence). Trimming cost V 5 bases and J 0 bases, with 15 bases left between them. The CDR3 nucleotides are TGTGCCAGCAGTCCCCCCCCCGGATCAAGCACAGATACGCAGTATTTT. Encoded protein: CASSPPPGSSTDTQYF.

The V gene is TRBV6-5, the J gene TRBJ1-5, with 9 bases identical to TRBD1. The CDR3 is 15 amino acids. Trimming removed 6 bases from V and 7 bases from J; junction bases left unmatched: 10. Germline V gene lookup returns CDR1 MNHEY and CDR2 SVGAGI. The CDR3 loop is CASRSMDRGGQPQHF. The DNA for the CDR3 is TGTGCCAGCAGGTCCATGGACAGGGGTGGACAGCCCCAGCATTTT.

J is TRBJ2-2 and V is TRBV9, with 7 bases aligning to TRBD1. The germline gives CDR1 SGDLS, CDR2 YYNGEE. The V and J ends lost 2 bases and 1 base, in that order; junction bases with no gene match: 5. The CDR3 contains 16 residues. In nucleotides, the CDR3 is TGTGCCAGCAGCGTGTTGGACAGGAGGAACACCGGGGAGCTGTTTTTT. It is translated as CASSVLDRRNTGELFF.

This chain links TRBV29-1 with TRBJ2-6, with D maybe TRBD2 (5 bases). Germline CDR1 and CDR2: SQVTM and ANQGSEA. CDR3 size: 13 residues. Between the trimmed V and J ends, which lost 5 bases and 4 bases, there was a span of 9 bases. The CDR3 DNA follows: TGCAGCGTTAGGGAGTCCGGGGCCAACGTCCTGACTTTC. The encoded protein is CSVRESGANVLTF. Looking up the rest from reference TRBV29-1 and TRBJ2-6 gives the full variable domain: SAVISQKPSRDICQRGTSLTIQCQVDSQVTMMFWYRQQPGQSLTLIATANQGSEATYESGFVIDKFPISRPNLTFSTLTVSNMSPEDSSIYLCSVRESGANVLTFGAGSRLTVL.

V gene TRBV27 combines with J gene TRBJ2-2; D unclear. The V gene's germline CDR1 is MNHEY and CDR2 SMNVEV (reference sequence). The ends were cut back, 7 bases at V and 5 bases at J, with 17 bases in the middle. The CDR3 loop spans 15 amino acids. Here the CDR3 reads CASNIQPDLTGELFF. The CDR3 nucleotides are TGTGCCAGCAATATACAGCCGGACCTTACCGGGGAGCTGTTTTTT.

The V call is TRBV12-5, the J call TRBJ2-7; D possibly corresponds to TRBD1 (6 bases). The CDR3 extends over 13 amino acids. V lost 5 bases, J lost 5 bases, and 13 bases lay in between. Germline loops: CDR1 LGHNT, CDR2 FRNRAP. CDR3: CASGRQVRDEQYF. The CDR3 DNA is TGTGCTAGTGGTCGACAGGTTCGGGACGAGCAGTACTTC.

Comments on this clone: This same CDR3 is encoded by further DNA sequences in the sample. The genes are TRBV6-5 and TRBJ1-5; D is possibly TRBD1 (5 bases). Trimming removed 0 bases at V and 4 bases at J, with 10 bases between. The CDR3 runs 15 residues. Germline loops: CDR1 MNHEY, CDR2 SVGAGI. CDR3 nucleotides: TGTGCCAGCAGTTACTCGCACAGGCTTAATCAGCCCCAGCATTTT. This sequence encodes CASSYSHRLNQPQHF.

The genes are TRBV2 and TRBJ1-5; D call uncertain. The CDR3 length is 13 residues. V was cut by 4 bases and J by 9 bases, with 13 bases left in between. The V gene's germline CDR1 is SNHLY and CDR2 FYNNEI. The CDR3 loop reads CASSVYQSSPQHF. CDR3 in DNA: TGTGCCAGCAGTGTATACCAAAGTTCGCCCCAGCATTTT.